One TCR beta chain is described in this entry. What it binds is not known. This CDR3 contains 15 residues. With V trimmed by 8 bases and J by 0 bases, 10 bases remained unmatched. Per the germline V gene, CDR1 is MNHNY and CDR2 is SVGAGI (reference sequence). These data belong to a study of CD4+ T cells in melanoma. Study observations and caveats: Neoantigen-specific CD4+ T cells in melanoma reportedly had diverse differentiation states. CD8+ T cell, macrophage and B cell function reportedly correlated with neoantigen-specific CD4+ T cells.

Data came from immunoSEQ multiplex PCR; TCRdb stores just in-frame clones and leaves some out. This sample has tens of thousands of clones; more than 60% occur once, and the top ten carry roughly 4.4%. The chain recombines TRBV6-6 with TRBJ2-7, with TRBD1 identical over 7 bases. The sample comprised tumor tissue. The sequence came from a human donor with melanoma. The CDR3 DNA reads TGTGCCAGCTCACAGGACAGGCCAAGCTCCTACGAGCAGTACTTC. Translating it yields CASSQDRPSSYEQYF.